The clone carrying this T cell receptor (beta chain) occurred a few times. This sample is part of a study of blood T cells in healthy people across ages. Through a sample-barcoded 5' primer and a J-beta primer mix, a second PCR was run for 7 to 11 cycles. One entry per CDR3 protein results from TCRdb running MiXCR on the 5' RACE reads. The data show 550,000 to 600,000 distinct CDR3 sequences, approximately 27% seen once. Healthy Russian Caucasian donors spanned ages about 6 to 100 years. Germline trimming cut 4 bases from V and 4 bases from J; bases unmatched to any gene: 7. CDR3 length equals 15 residues.

V usage is TRBV12-3 or TRBV12-4 and J usage is TRBJ1-3; TRBD1 aligns across 7 bases. The specimen was blood. The TCR sequence derives from a woman in her sixties or seventies in good health. CDR3 in DNA: TGTGCCAGCAGTTCTCGGCAGGGGGTCGGAAACACCATATATTTT. Its protein is CASSSRQGVGNTIYF.